The rows below give T cell receptor beta chains drawn from one sample of a study of blood T cell repertoires in COVID-19. Assay: immunoSEQ multiplex PCR; the TCRdb copy retains only in-frame clones and omits some. The sample holds about 320,000 clones, approximately 88% seen once. What was sequenced was PBMCs or T cells enriched from blood (not recorded which). The origin of the receptors is a man aged 60 to 69 who had recovered from COVID-19. CDR3s include the opening cysteine and the closing phenylalanine or tryptophan.

j_call | v_call | cdr3_aa
TRBJ2-7 | TRBV4-1 | CASSQDFGYEQYF
TRBJ2-1 | TRBV28 | CASSRTSGRSNEQFF
TRBJ1-1 | TRBV7-8 | CASTSMAAISNTEAFF
TRBJ2-2 | TRBV7-8 | CASSLGGQGASGELFF
TRBJ2-3 | TRBV15 | CATSRGLAGGTDTQYF
TRBJ2-7 | TRBV5-1 | CASNPSGSDEQYF
TRBJ1-4 | TRBV5-6 | CASSLWGGEKLFF
TRBJ1-4 | TRBV7-6 | CASSLGFSREKLFF
TRBJ1-2 | TRBV5-1 | CASSPGTGDRDYTF
TRBJ1-5 | TRBV28 | CASSLTDQPQHF
TRBJ2-3 | TRBV5-1 | CASSLEGLGSTDTQYF
TRBJ2-7 | TRBV28 | CASTSGQGWNEQYF
TRBJ2-7 | TRBV4-1 | CASSQAGGVYEQYF
TRBJ1-1 | TRBV19 | CASSRGQGGYTEAFF
TRBJ2-7 | TRBV11-3 | CASSSSSAYEQYF
TRBJ2-3 | TRBV7-2 | CASSLASAVDTQYF
TRBJ2-5 | TRBV24-1 | CATSESGVPETQYF
TRBJ1-1 | TRBV6-1 | CASSERQGTKAFF
TRBJ1-1 | TRBV2 | CASSERGLDTEAFF
TRBJ2-1 | TRBV29-1 | CSVREGGNEQFF
TRBJ2-1 | TRBV18 | CASSPVAGGPLDEQFF
TRBJ1-4 | TRBV12-3/TRBV12-4 | CASSRGGEKLFF
TRBJ2-3 | TRBV7-3 | CASSASLAQSTDTQYF
TRBJ1-1 | TRBV30 | CAWTRQANTEAFF
TRBJ1-2 | TRBV4-1 | CASSQEQGVSYTF
TRBJ2-1 | TRBV5-1 | CASSLFGGSGNEQFF
TRBJ2-7 | TRBV29-1 | CSVESGTGGYEQYF
TRBJ1-4 | TRBV4-2 | CASSHQTGVGNEKLFF
TRBJ2-5 | TRBV2 | CASSDRGVLSETQYF
TRBJ1-1 | TRBV3-1/TRBV3-2 | CASSQSVPRGHPVNTEAFF
TRBJ1-1 | TRBV30 | CAAPGTANTEAFF
TRBJ1-1 | TRBV29-1 | CSVETGLNTEAFF
TRBJ2-1 | TRBV19 | CASSIGRSSDEQFF
TRBJ1-5 | TRBV21-1 | CASRKHLATWHHQPQHF
TRBJ1-3 | TRBV7-9 | CASARGGNTIYF
TRBJ2-2 | TRBV5-4 | CASSLAGKGGPSGELFF
TRBJ2-3 | TRBV5-1 | CASSWPGLARTDTQYF
TRBJ2-5 | TRBV19 | CASSSRGGARETQYF
TRBJ1-3 | TRBV28 | CASQGANSGNTIYF
TRBJ2-7 | TRBV5-6 | CASSLEGEYEQYF
TRBJ2-2 | TRBV5-1 | CASSSGTANTGELFF
TRBJ2-3 | TRBV15 | CATSRETSARAQYF
TRBJ1-2 | TRBV5-1 | CASRTQGTYGYTF
TRBJ2-7 | TRBV9 | CASSVGQGDYEQYF
TRBJ1-5 | TRBV19 | CASSNTGAIHQPQHF
TRBJ1-2 | TRBV29-1 | CSVDTGGHGYTF